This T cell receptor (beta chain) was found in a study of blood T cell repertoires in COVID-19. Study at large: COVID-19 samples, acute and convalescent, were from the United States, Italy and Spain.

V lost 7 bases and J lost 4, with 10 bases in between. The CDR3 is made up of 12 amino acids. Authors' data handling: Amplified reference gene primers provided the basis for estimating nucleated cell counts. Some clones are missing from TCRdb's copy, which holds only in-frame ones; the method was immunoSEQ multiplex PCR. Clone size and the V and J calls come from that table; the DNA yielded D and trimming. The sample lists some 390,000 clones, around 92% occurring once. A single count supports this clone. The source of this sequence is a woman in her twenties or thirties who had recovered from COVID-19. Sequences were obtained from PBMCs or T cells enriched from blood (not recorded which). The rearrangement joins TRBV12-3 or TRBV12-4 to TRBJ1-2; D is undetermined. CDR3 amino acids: CASTLGGYGYTF. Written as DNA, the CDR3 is TGTGCCAGCACCTTAGGAGGCTATGGCTACACCTTC.